These 31 T cell receptor beta chains were sequenced from one sample in a study of control samples from healthy donors and cancer patients. Here immunoSEQ multiplex PCR was the method, and the copy in TCRdb shows in-frame clones only, minus some. The sample shows approximately 86,000 clones, 80% to 95% of them seen only once. The material sequenced was blood. The receptors were sampled from a woman aged 25-40 years in good health.

This rearrangement joins TRBV15 to TRBJ2-1; D not certain. Germline assignment: CDR1 LNHNV and CDR2 YYDKDF (reference sequence). Trimming stripped 1 base from V and 5 bases from J, with 12 bases between. This CDR3 has 15 amino acids. CDR3 DNA: TGTGCCACCAGCAGAGGTGAGTTCAGCCACAATGAGCAGTTCTTC. This encodes CATSRGEFSHNEQFF. The entire variable domain, with the rest obtained from reference TRBV15 and TRBJ2-1, is as follows: DAMVIQNPRYQVTQFGKPVTLSCSQTLNHNVMYWYQQKSSQAPKLLFHYYDKDFNNEADTPDNFQSRRPNTSFCFLDIRSPGLGDTAMYLCATSRGEFSHNEQFFGPGTRLTVL.

This clone was observed a single time. V and J are TRBV6-5 and TRBJ2-1, with D unclear. V was shortened by 10 bases and J by 3 bases, with 10 bases between the two germline ends. The CDR3 covers 12 residues. CDR1 is MNHEY, CDR2 SVGAGI, per germline. This CDR3 reads CATRLGYNEQFF. In nucleotides, the CDR3 is TGTGCCACCAGGTTAGGCTACAATGAGCAGTTCTTC.

This chain joins TRBV12-3 or TRBV12-4 and TRBJ1-2; tentative D call: TRBD1 (6 bases). The CDR3 totals 13 residues. Trimming pared 1 base from V and 3 bases from J, leaving 6 bases between. Here the CDR3 DNA reads TGTGCCAGCAGTTTAGGGACAGACTATGGCTACACCTTC. Its translation is CASSLGTDYGYTF.

Only one count was recorded for this clone. The chain couples TRBV6-5 to TRBJ2-3, with D perhaps matching TRBD2 (7 bases). V dropped 6 bases and J dropped 4 bases, with 17 bases sitting between them. The germline V gene has CDR1 MNHEY and CDR2 SVGAGI. The CDR3 runs to 15 residues. In DNA, the CDR3 is TGTGCCAGCAGAACTCCCCAAGGGGGGGCAGATACGCAGTATTTT. Amino acid sequence: CASRTPQGGADTQYF.

The genes are TRBV9 and TRBJ2-7; TRBD2 aligns across 7 bases. The CDR3 is 14 amino acids. CDR1 SGDLS and CDR2 YYNGEE come from the germline V gene. J was trimmed by 6 bases and V by 0 bases; bases with no gene match: 6. The CDR3 protein is CASSVGRGGFEQYF. CDR3 nucleotides: TGTGCCAGCAGCGTAGGCCGGGGAGGGTTCGAGCAGTACTTC.

The chain recombines TRBV5-4 with TRBJ1-5, with TRBD1 matching over 7 bases. Germline V CDR1 and CDR2: SGHNT, YYREEE (reference sequence). The CDR3 runs 16 residues. Germline trimming cut 3 bases from V and 1 base from J; bases unmatched to any gene: 7. The CDR3 nucleotides read TGTGCCAGCAGCTCGGGACAGTTAGGAAGCAATCAGCCCCAGCATTTT. Its translation is CASSSGQLGSNQPQHF.

The V gene is TRBV9, the J gene TRBJ2-7; TRBD1 might be the D (6 bases). Germline lookup yields CDR1 SGDLS and CDR2 YYNGEE. Between the trimmed V and J ends, which lost 2 bases and 6 bases, there was a span of 15 bases. The CDR3 runs to 14 residues. CDR3 sequence reads: CASSVSGQSTEQYF. CDR3 nucleotide sequence: TGTGCCAGCAGCGTTTCCGGACAGTCAACCGAGCAGTACTTC.

The rearrangement links TRBV27 to TRBJ1-6; 9 bases match TRBD1. The CDR3 loop spans 15 amino acids. V was pared by 2 bases and J by 6 bases, with 2 bases of the junction left unmatched. Germline-derived CDR1 and CDR2 are MNHEY and SMNVEV (reference sequence). The CDR3 loop reads CASSLETGGNSPLHF. CDR3 sequence (DNA): TGTGCCAGCAGTTTAGAGACAGGGGGTAATTCACCCCTCCACTTT.

The table lists this clone with a count of one. The gene calls are TRBV11-3 and TRBJ1-4; D is unresolved. Germline V CDR1 and CDR2: SGHNT, YENEEA. Trimming shortened V by 0 bases and J by 0 bases, and 8 bases separated the two germline ends. The CDR3 is made up of 16 amino acids. CDR3 coding DNA: TGTGCCAGCAGCTTAGATGGAGAGTCAACTAATGAAAAACTGTTTTTT. Translated: CASSLDGESTNEKLFF.

The gene calls are TRBV5-1 and TRBJ1-3; D uncertain. Germline lookup yields CDR1 SGHRS and CDR2 YFSETQ. This CDR3 is 15 amino acids long. V shed 0 bases and J shed 5 bases, with 12 bases lying between them. The CDR3 nucleotides are TGCGCCAGCAGCTTGGGGTCGGACGTTCGAAACACCATATATTTT. It yields the protein CASSLGSDVRNTIYF.

The CDR3 nucleotides read TGTGCCAGCAGCGTCGGACTGAGGTTGGGATCACCCCTCCACTTT. Translating gives CASSVGLRLGSPLHF. The chain combines TRBV9 with TRBJ1-6; the D is unclear. This CDR3 is built from 15 residues. Trimming left V 2 bases short and J 10 bases short, with 16 bases between. Per germline, CDR1 SGDLS and CDR2 YYNGEE.

This sequence joins TRBV7-9 and TRBJ2-1; TRBD1 agrees at 7 bases. The ends lost 0 bases at V and 8 bases at J; junction bases unmatched: 10. The CDR3 runs to 16 residues. CDR1 is SEHNR, CDR2 FQNEAQ, per germline (reference sequence). The CDR3, as DNA: TGTGCCAGCAGCTTAGCCGACAGGGTCTTTATTGATGAGCAGTTCTTC. As protein: CASSLADRVFIDEQFF. Complete variable domain (other parts from reference TRBV7-9 and TRBJ2-1): DTGVSQNPRHKITKRGQNVTFRCDPISEHNRLYWYRQTLGQGPEFLTYFQNEAQLEKSRLLSDRFSAERPKGSFSTLEIQRTEQGDSAMYLCASSLADRVFIDEQFFGPGTRLTVL.

This clone has only one observation. This chain joins TRBV29-1 and TRBJ1-3; tentative D call: TRBD1 (5 bases). Germline V gene sequence: CDR1 SQVTM, CDR2 ANQGSEA. V lost 4 bases, J lost 0 bases, and 7 bases lay in between. The CDR3 runs to 13 residues. CDR3 in amino acids: CSVARGSGNTIYF. Written as DNA, the CDR3 is TGCAGCGTTGCGAGGGGCTCTGGAAACACCATATATTTT.

This clone was counted a single time. The V and J genes are TRBV29-1 and TRBJ1-5; D is possibly TRBD1 (5 bases). Germline V gene data show CDR1 as SQVTM and CDR2 as ANQGSEA. V shed 4 bases and J shed 8 bases, with 15 bases lying between them. This CDR3 has 13 residues. The CDR3 region is CSVGTRAREPQHF. The CDR3 region has the DNA TGCAGCGTTGGTACCAGGGCTAGGGAGCCCCAGCATTTT.

The sample holds one count of this clone. V is TRBV19 and J is TRBJ2-2; TRBD2 matches at 15 bases. Germline-derived CDR1 and CDR2 are LNHDA and SQIVND (reference sequence). The length of the CDR3 is 19 residues. The V gene end was trimmed by 2 bases and the J gene end by 3 bases; junction bases not matched to a gene: 7. The CDR3 region is CASSIKGLAGGIDTGELFF. CDR3 sequence (DNA): TGTGCCAGTAGTATAAAAGGACTAGCGGGAGGGATAGACACCGGGGAGCTGTTTTTT.

The chain has TRBV5-8 and TRBJ2-3; 11 nucleotides align to TRBD1. The germline V gene encodes CDR1 SGHTS and CDR2 YDEGEE. The V and J ends lost 4 bases and 4 bases, in that order; junction bases with no gene match: 8. The CDR3 totals 16 residues. The CDR3 region is CASSQGTGGVPDTQYF. DNA of the CDR3: TGTGCCAGCAGCCAAGGGACAGGGGGGGTCCCAGATACGCAGTATTTT.

As to this clone: At one end the junction does not follow the germline gene, possibly because of a read error. CDR3 nucleotides: TGTGCTAGCAGCTGGACGTACCGAGAGACCCAGTACTTC. It translates to CASSWTYRETQYF. The J gene is TRBJ2-5, the V gene TRBV7-7; no reliable D call. The CDR3 sequence is 13 residues long. Germline CDR1 and CDR2: SSHAT and FNYEAQ (reference sequence).

The chain has TRBV4-2 and TRBJ2-7; unclear D gene. Germline V CDR1 and CDR2: LGHNA, YNFKEQ. The ends were cut back, 0 bases at V and 3 bases at J, with 9 bases in the middle. CDR3 length: 14 amino acids. Here the CDR3 reads CASSQEQRSYEQYF. The CDR3 region has the DNA TGTGCCAGCAGCCAAGAGCAGAGGAGCTACGAGCAGTACTTC.

The rearrangement joins TRBV12-3 or TRBV12-4 to TRBJ2-7; 8 bases are a match to TRBD2. With V trimmed by 7 bases and J by 7 bases, 6 bases remained unmatched. The CDR3 consists of 12 residues. The CDR3 here is CASNPGGQEQYF. The CDR3 DNA reads TGTGCCAGCAACCCGGGGGGGCAGGAGCAGTACTTC.

V gene TRBV11-3 combines with J gene TRBJ2-7; D is unresolved. Germline assignment: CDR1 SGHNT and CDR2 YENEEA. Trimming took 6 bases from V and 3 from J, leaving 6 bases between them. CDR3 length: 11 amino acids. CDR3 coding DNA: TGTGCCAGCAGGGGCAGCTACGAGCAGTACTTC. Residues: CASRGSYEQYF. Filled out from reference TRBV11-3 and TRBJ2-7, the complete variable domain reads EAGVVQSPRYKIIEKKQPVAFWCNPISGHNTLYWYLQNLGQGPELLIRYENEEAVDDSQLPKDRFSAERLKGVDSTLKIQPAELGDSAVYLCASRGSYEQYFGPGTRLTVT.

CDR3 in amino acids: CASSQDRDGANVLTF. The DNA of the CDR3 is TGTGCCAGCAGCCAAGACAGGGATGGGGCCAACGTCCTGACTTTC. This chain uses TRBV4-2 with TRBJ2-6; possible D gene TRBD1, 5 bases. Germline loops: CDR1 LGHNA, CDR2 YNFKEQ. The ends were cut back, 0 bases at V and 3 bases at J, with 6 bases in the middle. This CDR3 is built from 15 residues.

V and J are TRBV11-3 and TRBJ2-5, with TRBD1 as a possible D gene (5 bases). Germline loops: CDR1 SGHNT, CDR2 YENEEA. V was trimmed by 5 bases and J by 5 bases, leaving 21 bases between them. CDR3 size: 16 residues. In DNA, the CDR3 is TGTGCCAGCAGCCCGCTAGGGTGGGGCGCTGGGGAGACCCAGTACTTC. It codes for CASSPLGWGAGETQYF.

V usage is TRBV25-1 and J usage is TRBJ2-3; D is tentatively TRBD1 or TRBD2 (6 bases each). This CDR3 contains 15 residues. Trimming took off 6 bases at V and 3 bases at J, with 16 bases between the two ends. CDR1 and CDR2 (germline): MGHDK, SYGVNS. The CDR3 coding sequence is TGTGCCAGCAGGACCGGGGGCGGGGAAACAGATACGCAGTATTTT. It specifies CASRTGGGETDTQYF.

The chain combines TRBV5-6 with TRBJ2-1; possibly TRBD2 for D (5 bases). The V and J ends lost 0 bases and 7 bases respectively, with 17 bases between them. Per germline, CDR1 SGHDT and CDR2 YYEEEE. CDR3 length equals 16 residues. In nucleotides, the CDR3 is TGTGCCAGCAGCTTGGCCAATCCTAGCCCGAAGAATGAGCAGTTCTTC. Residues: CASSLANPSPKNEQFF.

CDR3 region: CASKRQDLPDSPLHF. CDR3 nucleotide sequence: TGTGCCAGCAAAAGACAGGACCTTCCGGATTCACCCCTCCACTTT. The V and J genes are TRBV6-6 and TRBJ1-6; D is perhaps TRBD1 (6 bases). From germline, CDR1 is MNHNY and CDR2 SVGAGI (reference sequence). V was shortened by 7 bases and J by 8 bases, with 18 bases between the two germline ends. The CDR3 covers 15 residues.

The rearrangement links TRBV6-5 to TRBJ1-1, with D perhaps TRBD1 (6 bases). This CDR3 spans 14 amino acids. CDR1 MNHEY and CDR2 SVGAGI come from the germline V gene. With 5 bases removed from V and 6 bases from J, the gap between germline ends came to 16 bases. CDR3 in amino acids: CASSPQGIWAEAFF. The CDR3 nucleotides read TGTGCCAGCAGTCCACAGGGCATCTGGGCTGAAGCTTTCTTT.

This clone was picked up one time. The gene calls are TRBV7-9 and TRBJ2-3; maybe TRBD1 (5 bases). Germline loops: CDR1 SEHNR, CDR2 FQNEAQ (reference sequence). V shed 1 base and J shed 9 bases, with 8 bases lying between them. This CDR3 has 12 amino acids. As DNA, the CDR3 is TGTGCCAGCAGCTTAGTCCAGGGAACGCAGTATTTT. Its translation: CASSLVQGTQYF.

The chain links TRBV28 to TRBJ2-7; 7 nucleotides align to TRBD1. This CDR3 comprises 16 residues. With V trimmed by 4 bases and J by 1 base, 10 bases remained unmatched. Germline lookup yields CDR1 MDHEN and CDR2 SYDVKM. CDR3 bases: TGTGCCAGCAGTTCGGGACAGCCTCAACCTTCCTACGAGCAGTACTTC. As protein: CASSSGQPQPSYEQYF.

The chain couples TRBV9 to TRBJ1-1; the D is unclear. Germline V CDR1 and CDR2: SGDLS, YYNGEE. The CDR3 runs to 14 residues. V was pared by 3 bases and J by 1 base, with 10 bases between. In nucleotides, the CDR3 is TGTGCCAGCAGCGCCAATCATAGGAACACTGAAGCTTTCTTT. Its protein product is CASSANHRNTEAFF.

CDR3 sequence reads: CASSFRQGYTEAFF. In nucleotides, the CDR3 is TGTGCCAGCAGCTTTCGACAGGGCTACACTGAAGCTTTCTTT. The genes are TRBV7-9 and TRBJ1-1, with 7 bases that match TRBD1. This CDR3 is 14 amino acids long. V lost 3 bases, J lost 3 bases, and 4 bases stayed unmatched. The germline V gene has CDR1 SEHNR and CDR2 FQNEAQ (reference sequence).

The gene calls are TRBV6-6 and TRBJ1-4; no clear D gene. V lost 8 bases to trimming and J lost 7 bases, with 17 bases between them. The CDR3 totals 14 residues. Germline V gene sequence: CDR1 MNHNY, CDR2 SVGAGI (reference sequence). This CDR3 is CASQTALVGEKLFF. The CDR3 DNA reads TGTGCCAGCCAGACCGCATTAGTGGGTGAAAAACTGTTTTTT.